Sequencing of this T cell receptor beta chain was carried out in a study of T cells in localized non-small cell lung cancer (dated by TCRdb to 2018 to 2021). At the level of the whole study: The study analyzed T cell repertoires of 200 to 250 early-stage NSCLC patients, comparing tumors and uninvolved tumor-adjacent lungs. All 220 or so NSCLC patients in the cohort were treatment-naive and had localized lung tumors that were resected. A mean age of around 69 years was recorded for the NSCLC patients, of whom under 150 were male and about 100 were female. Study-wide conclusions, independent of this receptor: Longer overall survival was associated with higher T cell density in blood, whereas shorter survival was associated with higher clonality in adjacent lung. Multi-region tumor sequencing was not performed, so intratumor heterogeneity could not be excluded. Because the study design was exploratory, TCR variables were selected using unadjusted p-values without false-discovery rate correction. Of the top 100 tumor clones, a median of 57 were detected in paired uninvolved adjacent lung; 28 were also among that lung's top 100. Uninvolved tumor-adjacent lung showed the highest T cell clonality, higher than tumor, which suggests more focused antigenic responses in the uninvolved tumor-adjacent lung.

A word on this clone: Its antigen remains undetermined. No qualities accompany the bases; no much larger clone lies one base away.

At diagnosis, peripheral blood, uninvolved tumor-adjacent lung and tumor were collected and stored as a combination of fresh-frozen and FFPE material. The immunoSEQ Assay was used to sequence TCR beta CDR3 regions from DNA. Per the original workflow: To compute T cell density, TCR beta template counts were normalized to usable DNA, which was estimated by amplifying housekeeping genes. Using the preseqR package, richness was estimated by extrapolating to 120,000 templates for tissue samples and 400,000 templates for PBMC samples. Clonality was defined as one minus Pielou's evenness. To identify tissue-enriched TCRs, differential abundance testing was run on productive amino-acid clonotypes with a minimum total count of 5 and an alpha of 0.1. Repertoire overlap between compartments was quantified with the Jaccard Index and Morisita Overlap Index. GLIPH clustered TCR beta CDR3s with public tetramer-defined viral CDR3s; viral motifs required at least three viral sequences plus V-gene enrichment. TCRdb stores this immuneACCESS table with in-frame sequences only. Part of the clones is absent; in the studies checked, under half of the shortfall reflects unresolved V genes, and no reason is known for the rest. V and J calls and clone size are those listed in that table; D and trimming were worked out from the DNA. Recorded for this sample are hundreds of clones; around 25% of them occurred a single time. Roughly 15% of the sample is held by the ten biggest clonotypes.

The source is a male donor aged 60 or over with stage III squamous cell lung carcinoma. The specimen comprised lung tumor tissue, sampled before any cancer treatment.

The CDR3 has the sequence CASSLQGAAEAFF. The DNA reads TGTGCCAGCAGTCTACAGGGGGCCGCGGAAGCTTTCTTT. The chain is made from TRBV6-8 and TRBJ1-1; TRBD1 matches 9 bases in the middle. The junction shows trimming of 5 bases on V and 8 bases on J, and the gene matches do not reach 6 bases of it. The germline V gene provides CDR1 MNHGY and CDR2 SAAAGT. The CDR3 contains 13 residues, cysteine and phenylalanine counted. Of all the DNA, just the CDR3 is kept, 39 bases in frame from base 1.